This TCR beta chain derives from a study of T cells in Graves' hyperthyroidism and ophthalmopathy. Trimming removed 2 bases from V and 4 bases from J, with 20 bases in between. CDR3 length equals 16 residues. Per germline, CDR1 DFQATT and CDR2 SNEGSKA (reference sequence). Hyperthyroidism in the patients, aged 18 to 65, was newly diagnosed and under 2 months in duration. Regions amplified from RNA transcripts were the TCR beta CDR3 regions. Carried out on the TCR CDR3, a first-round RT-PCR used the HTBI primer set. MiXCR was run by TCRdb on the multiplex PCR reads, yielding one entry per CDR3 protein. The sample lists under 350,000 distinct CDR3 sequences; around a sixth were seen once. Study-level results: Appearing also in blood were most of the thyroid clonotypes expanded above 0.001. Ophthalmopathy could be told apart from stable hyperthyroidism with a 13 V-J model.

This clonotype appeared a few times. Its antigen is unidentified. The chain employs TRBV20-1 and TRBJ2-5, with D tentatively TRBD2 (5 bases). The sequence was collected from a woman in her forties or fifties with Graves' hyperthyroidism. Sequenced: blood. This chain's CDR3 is CSARPFFGNRRETQYF. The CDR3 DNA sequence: TGCAGTGCTAGACCCTTTTTCGGGAATAGGCGAGAGACCCAGTACTTC.